The 25 T cell receptor beta chains given below trace back to one sample, sequenced in a study of CD8 T cells in ankylosing spondylitis. TCRdb re-called the 5' RACE reads through MiXCR, storing one row per CDR3 protein. Among 250,000 to 350,000 distinct CDR3 sequences listed, 6.5% to 10% were seen once. Whole-study findings and limits: A TCR beta motif of 8 or 9 highly homologous variants appeared characteristic of ankylosing spondylitis blood.

For these receptors, no antigen is known. Material for sequencing was blood, either unsorted or a sorted T cell fraction (not recorded which). The receptors originated from a male donor with ankylosing spondylitis.

This clonotype occurred a few times. The gene calls are TRBV5-1 and TRBJ2-5; D call uncertain. V lost 5 bases and J lost 1, with 15 bases in between. CDR1 is SGHRS, CDR2 YFSETQ, per germline. CDR3 length equals 15 residues. CDR3 amino acids: CASSKEDGVQETQYF. CDR3 nucleotides: TGCGCCAGCAGTAAGGAAGATGGGGTCCAAGAGACCCAGTACTTC.

At least ten counts were recorded for this clonotype. The chain recombines TRBV23-1 with TRBJ2-1; 9 bases map to TRBD2. TRBV23-1 is reported as an ORF; its role is uncertain. The trim removed 2 bases at V and 0 bases at J, leaving 17 bases unmatched. The CDR3 has 21 amino acids. The CDR3 nucleotides read TGCGCCAGCAGTCAACCCTACGGGGTAGCGGGGGACGTCGGCTCCTACAATGAGCAGTTCTTC. It is translated as CASSQPYGVAGDVGSYNEQFF.

This clonotype showed up just a few times. The CDR3 DNA follows: TGCAGTGCGCAGGACGCCTTCTATGGCTACACCTTC. It yields the protein CSAQDAFYGYTF. V gene TRBV20-1 combines with J gene TRBJ1-2; D is unclear. Trimming left V 6 bases short and J 4 bases short, with 12 bases between. Germline loops: CDR1 DFQATT, CDR2 SNEGSKA (reference sequence). This CDR3 spans 12 amino acids.

This sequence joins TRBV4-2 and TRBJ2-3; no clear D. CDR3 length equals 16 residues. In germline, CDR1 is LGHNA, CDR2 YNFKEQ. V was trimmed by 3 bases and J by 4 bases, leaving 17 bases between them. The CDR3 DNA follows: TGTGCCAGCAGCCATAGCCGGGCCCCAATTCCAGATACGCAGTATTTT. This sequence encodes CASSHSRAPIPDTQYF.

Ten or more counts support this clonotype. The CDR3 is CSVGGDRVDQPQHF. The CDR3 DNA is TGCAGCGTTGGTGGGGACAGGGTGGATCAGCCCCAGCATTTT. The chain employs TRBV29-1 and TRBJ1-5; 9 bases match TRBD1. V lost 4 bases and J lost 5; bases outside the gene matches: 6. The CDR3 runs to 14 residues. The V gene's germline CDR1 is SQVTM and CDR2 ANQGSEA.

This clonotype was observed a few times. The chain is built from TRBV19 and TRBJ2-1; D gene unclear. This CDR3 has 13 residues. V lost 2 bases and J lost 5, with 7 bases in between. Germline CDR1 is LNHDA and CDR2 is SQIVND (reference sequence). The CDR3 here is CASSINTNNEQFF. CDR3 coding DNA: TGTGCCAGTAGTATAAACACGAACAATGAGCAGTTCTTC. Full variable domain (rest looked up from reference TRBV19 and TRBJ2-1): DGGITQSPKYLFRKEGQNVTLSCEQNLNHDAMYWYRQDPGQGLRLIYYSQIVNDFQKGDIAEGYSVSREKKESFPLTVTSAQKNPTAFYLCASSINTNNEQFFGPGTRLTVL.

The sample holds many counts of this clonotype. The V call is TRBV11-1, the J call TRBJ2-4; 12 positions match TRBD2. The V and J ends lost 2 bases and 6 bases, in that order; junction bases with no gene match: 11. This CDR3 comprises 18 residues. The germline gives CDR1 SGHAT, CDR2 FQDESV (reference sequence). In DNA form, the CDR3 reads TGTGCCAGCAGCTTATCAGACATGGCTAGCGGGAGGGCAAACATTCAGTACTTC. Translated: CASSLSDMASGRANIQYF.

The chain joins TRBV20-1 to TRBJ1-2; tentatively, D is TRBD1 (5 bases). Trimming removed 5 bases at V and 2 bases at J, with 15 bases between. The CDR3 has 14 residues. Germline CDR1 reads DFQATT; CDR2 reads SNEGSKA (reference sequence). The CDR3 sequence: CSAPFGASNYGYTF. CDR3 DNA sequence: TGCAGTGCTCCCTTTGGGGCTTCCAACTATGGCTACACCTTC.

This clonotype turned up a few times. V gene TRBV18 combines with J gene TRBJ1-5; D gene ambiguous. Trimming shortened V by 2 bases and J by 0 bases, and 5 bases separated the two germline ends. Germline V CDR1 and CDR2: KGHSH, LQKENI. This CDR3 is 14 amino acids long. This CDR3 reads CASSPGISNQPQHF. CDR3 nucleotide sequence: TGTGCCAGCTCACCAGGCATTAGCAATCAGCCCCAGCATTTT.

This clonotype has just a few counts. The rearrangement uses TRBV2 and TRBJ2-7; 13 bases are a match to TRBD2. V shed 6 bases, J shed 4 bases, and the junction held 6 bases outside the gene matches. The length of the CDR3 is 15 residues. CDR1 SNHLY and CDR2 FYNNEI come from the germline V gene. The CDR3 sequence is CASSRGLAGRYEQYF. As DNA, the CDR3 is TGTGCCAGCAGCAGGGGACTAGCGGGGCGTTACGAGCAGTACTTC.

DNA of the CDR3: TGCAGTGCTAACCGGGACAGGGATTTGAATGAGCAGTTCTTC. This sequence encodes CSANRDRDLNEQFF. The chain uses TRBV20-1 and TRBJ2-1, with 9 bases that match TRBD1. The CDR3 totals 14 residues. V lost 4 bases and J lost 7; bases outside the gene matches: 8. Germline V gene lookup returns CDR1 DFQATT and CDR2 SNEGSKA (reference sequence).

This clonotype came up many times. The chain has TRBV3-1 and TRBJ1-6; no firm D call. The CDR3 has 14 residues. With 5 bases removed from V and 8 bases from J, the gap between germline ends came to 13 bases. The germline gives CDR1 LGHDT, CDR2 YNNKEL (reference sequence). The CDR3 protein is CASSSGPHDSPLHF. The CDR3 region has the DNA TGTGCCAGCAGCTCCGGGCCCCATGATTCACCCCTCCACTTT.

This clonotype was observed at least ten times. The rearrangement joins TRBV4-2 to TRBJ1-5, with 8 bases lining up with TRBD1. CDR3 size: 16 residues. Trimming took 8 bases from V and 0 from J; bases not matched to a gene: 9. Germline V lookup: CDR1 LGHNA, CDR2 YNFKEQ. The CDR3, as DNA: TGTGCCAGCCAACCTGGGGACAGGAATAGCAATCAGCCCCAGCATTTT. As protein: CASQPGDRNSNQPQHF.

The genes are TRBV11-2 and TRBJ2-1; TRBD2 might be the D (6 bases). This CDR3 region has 16 residues. The V and J ends lost 5 bases and 0 bases respectively, with 14 bases between them. Germline CDR1 reads SGHAT; CDR2 reads FQNNGV. The CDR3 spells CASSPPDGSSYNEQFF. The CDR3, as DNA: TGTGCCAGCAGCCCCCCAGACGGGAGCTCCTACAATGAGCAGTTCTTC.

This clonotype has more than one count but fewer than ten. The gene calls are TRBV20-1 and TRBJ2-1; D may be TRBD2 (5 bases). This CDR3 is built from 14 residues. Germline lookup yields CDR1 DFQATT and CDR2 SNEGSKA (reference sequence). V lost 5 bases to trimming and J lost 10 bases, with 21 bases between them. CDR3 region: CSARPWRLGMEQFF. CDR3 DNA sequence: TGCAGTGCTCGACCCTGGAGGCTGGGAATGGAGCAGTTCTTC.

The chain carries TRBV27 and TRBJ2-7; D uncertain. V was clipped by 8 bases and J by 1 base, with 21 bases between them. CDR1 and CDR2 from the germline V gene are MNHEY and SMNVEV (reference sequence). The CDR3 contains 16 residues. DNA of the CDR3: TGTGCCAGCCGGTTTTTCGACGGAGAGATTTCCTACGAGCAGTACTTC. This sequence encodes CASRFFDGEISYEQYF.

The sample holds many counts of this clonotype. V gene TRBV20-1 combines with J gene TRBJ1-1; 7 nucleotides align to TRBD1. Trimming removed 4 bases from V and 1 base from J; junction bases left unmatched: 3. CDR3 length: 13 residues. Per germline, CDR1 DFQATT and CDR2 SNEGSKA (reference sequence). The CDR3 region is CSATYRGNTEAFF. CDR3 nucleotide sequence: TGCAGTGCTACCTACAGGGGGAACACTGAAGCTTTCTTT.

The rearrangement joins TRBV7-8 to TRBJ2-3; 9 bases agree with TRBD1. V lost 6 bases to trimming and J lost 3 bases; unmatched junction nucleotides: 10. The CDR3 sequence is 16 residues long. CDR1 is SGHVS and CDR2 is FQNEAQ in the germline V gene. Here the CDR3 DNA reads TGTGCCAGCAGATTAACAGGGGGCAGTTGGACAGATACGCAGTATTTT. The encoded protein is CASRLTGGSWTDTQYF.

This clonotype showed up just a few times. The chain couples TRBV6-2 or TRBV6-3 to TRBJ2-2; no clear D. Trimming shortened V by 0 bases and J by 0 bases, and 5 bases separated the two germline ends. Germline V gene data show CDR1 as MNHEY and CDR2 as SVGEGT. The CDR3 covers 15 residues. The chain's CDR3 is CASSYSRSNTGELFF. In DNA, the CDR3 is TGTGCCAGCAGTTACTCGCGATCGAACACCGGGGAGCTGTTTTTT.

The V and J genes are TRBV20-1 and TRBJ2-5; TRBD2 aligns across 8 bases. CDR3 length: 15 residues. Germline V gene lookup returns CDR1 DFQATT and CDR2 SNEGSKA (reference sequence). V lost 3 bases to trimming and J lost 2 bases; unmatched junction nucleotides: 8. The DNA for the CDR3 is TGCAGTGCTAGGCTCCTAGCGGGTTTGCAAGAGACCCAGTACTTC. Protein sequence: CSARLLAGLQETQYF.

This clonotype occurred many times. The V call is TRBV4-1, the J call TRBJ2-3, with D unresolved. There are 13 residues in the CDR3. Germline CDR1 reads MGHRA; CDR2 reads YSYEKL. V lost 0 bases and J lost 6, with 7 bases in between. CDR3 DNA: TGCGCCAGCAGCCAAGACCCCGGGGATACGCAGTATTTT. It specifies CASSQDPGDTQYF.

This clonotype was observed a few times. The rearrangement joins TRBV11-3 to TRBJ2-7; D may be TRBD2 (6 bases). The germline V gene has CDR1 SGHNT and CDR2 YENEEA. V shed 6 bases and J shed 10 bases, with 16 bases lying between them. The CDR3 loop spans 12 amino acids. The CDR3 here is CASSSSGFDQYF. The CDR3 nucleotides read TGTGCCAGCAGTTCGAGCGGGTTCGATCAGTACTTC. Combining the CDR3 with reference TRBV11-3 and TRBJ2-7 gives the whole variable domain EAGVVQSPRYKIIEKKQPVAFWCNPISGHNTLYWYLQNLGQGPELLIRYENEEAVDDSQLPKDRFSAERLKGVDSTLKIQPAELGDSAVYLCASSSSGFDQYFGPGTRLTVT.

This clonotype was seen many times. The chain links TRBV24-1 to TRBJ2-1, with 7 bases fitting TRBD2. V was pared by 2 bases and J by 8 bases, with 5 bases of the junction left unmatched. The CDR3 is 14 residues long. The germline V gene encodes CDR1 KGHDR and CDR2 SFDVKD. CDR3 loop: CATSDWGGSDEQFF. CDR3 coding DNA: TGTGCCACCAGTGATTGGGGGGGGTCGGATGAGCAGTTCTTC.

This rearrangement joins TRBV10-3 to TRBJ2-1, with TRBD1 matching 9 bases. The CDR3 loop spans 17 amino acids. V dropped 4 bases and J dropped 1; count of bases not matched to a gene: 8. The germline V gene has CDR1 ENHRY and CDR2 SYGVKD. The CDR3 DNA sequence: TGTGCCATCAGTGCAAATCCGGGACAGGGTTCCTACAATGAGCAGTTCTTC. It encodes CAISANPGQGSYNEQFF.

This clonotype has a handful of counts. V usage is TRBV6-5 and J usage is TRBJ1-2; D call uncertain. The germline CDR1 and CDR2 sequences are MNHEY and SVGAGI. V lost 8 bases, J lost 8 bases, and 15 bases lay in between. The CDR3 has 12 amino acids. For the CDR3, the DNA is TGTGCCAGCTTGAGTGCGTTTTGGGGCTACACCTTC. This gives the protein CASLSAFWGYTF.